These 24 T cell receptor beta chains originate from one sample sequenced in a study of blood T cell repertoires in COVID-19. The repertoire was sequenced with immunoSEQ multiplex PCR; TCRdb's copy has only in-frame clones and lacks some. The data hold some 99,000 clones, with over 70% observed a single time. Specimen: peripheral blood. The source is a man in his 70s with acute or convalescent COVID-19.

For the CDR3, the DNA is TGTGCCAGCACGAACCTAGCGGGGAACACTGAAGCTTTCTTT. Translating gives CASTNLAGNTEAFF. This sequence joins TRBV6-5 and TRBJ1-1; D gene uncertain. The CDR3 loop spans 14 amino acids. Germline CDR1 reads MNHEY; CDR2 reads SVGAGI. Trimming removed 7 bases from V and 1 base from J, with 13 bases in between.

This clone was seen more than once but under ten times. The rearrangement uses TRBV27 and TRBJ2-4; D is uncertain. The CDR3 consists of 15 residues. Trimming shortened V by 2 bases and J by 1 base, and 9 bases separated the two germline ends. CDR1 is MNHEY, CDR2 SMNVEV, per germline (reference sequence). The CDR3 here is CASSLNVEAKNIQYF. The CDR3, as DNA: TGTGCCAGCAGTTTAAATGTAGAGGCCAAAAACATTCAGTACTTC.

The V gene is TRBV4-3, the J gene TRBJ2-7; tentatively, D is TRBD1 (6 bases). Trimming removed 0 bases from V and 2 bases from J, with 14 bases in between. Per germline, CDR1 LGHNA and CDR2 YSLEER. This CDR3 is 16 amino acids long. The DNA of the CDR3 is TGCGCCAGCAGCCAAGACGAAAGGACAGCTCCCTACGAGCAGTACTTC. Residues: CASSQDERTAPYEQYF.

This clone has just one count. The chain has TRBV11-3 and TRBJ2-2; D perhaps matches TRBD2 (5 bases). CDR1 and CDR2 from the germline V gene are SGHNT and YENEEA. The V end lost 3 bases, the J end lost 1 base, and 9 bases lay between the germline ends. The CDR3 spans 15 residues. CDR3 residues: CASSLGRENTGELFF. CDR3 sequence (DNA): TGTGCCAGCAGCTTGGGTCGGGAGAACACCGGGGAGCTGTTTTTT.

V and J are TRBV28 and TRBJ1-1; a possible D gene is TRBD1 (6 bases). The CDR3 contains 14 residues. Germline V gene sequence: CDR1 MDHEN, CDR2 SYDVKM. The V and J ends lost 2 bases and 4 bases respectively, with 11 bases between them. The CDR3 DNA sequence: TGTGCCAGCAGTTTAGACGGGGGGCGCACTGAAGCTTTCTTT. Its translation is CASSLDGGRTEAFF.

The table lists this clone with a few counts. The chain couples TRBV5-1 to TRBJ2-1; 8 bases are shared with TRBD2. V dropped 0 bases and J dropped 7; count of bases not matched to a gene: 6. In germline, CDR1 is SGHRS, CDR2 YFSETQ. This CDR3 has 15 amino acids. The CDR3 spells CASSLAAGVSNEQFF. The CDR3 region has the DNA TGCGCCAGCAGCTTGGCAGCGGGAGTTTCGAATGAGCAGTTCTTC.

This CDR3 is CASSLPGRVYEQYF. CDR3 in DNA: TGCGCCAGCAGCTTGCCCGGGAGGGTCTACGAGCAGTACTTC. The rearrangement joins TRBV5-1 to TRBJ2-7; 8 positions agree with TRBD2. Germline lookup yields CDR1 SGHRS and CDR2 YFSETQ. This CDR3 region has 14 residues. V gave up 1 base and J gave up 3 bases; unmatched junction bases: 3.

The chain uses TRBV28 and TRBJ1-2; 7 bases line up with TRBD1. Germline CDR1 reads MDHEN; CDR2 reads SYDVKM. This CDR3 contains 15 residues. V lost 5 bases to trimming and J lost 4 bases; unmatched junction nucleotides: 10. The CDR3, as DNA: TGTGCCAGCAGTATAGAAACAGGGGACAGCTATGGCTACACCTTC. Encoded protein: CASSIETGDSYGYTF.

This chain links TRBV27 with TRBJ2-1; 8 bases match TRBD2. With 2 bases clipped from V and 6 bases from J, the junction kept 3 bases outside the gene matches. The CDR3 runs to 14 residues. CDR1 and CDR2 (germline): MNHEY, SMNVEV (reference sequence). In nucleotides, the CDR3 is TGTGCCAGCAGTTTAGCTCTAGCGGGCAATGAGCAGTTCTTC. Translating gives CASSLALAGNEQFF.

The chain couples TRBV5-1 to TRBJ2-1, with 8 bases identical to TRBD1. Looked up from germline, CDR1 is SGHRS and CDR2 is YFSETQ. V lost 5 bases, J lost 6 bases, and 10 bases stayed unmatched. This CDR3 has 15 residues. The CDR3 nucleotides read TGCGCCAGCAGGGTGCAGGGGGCTGACCTCAATGAGCAGTTCTTC. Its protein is CASRVQGADLNEQFF.

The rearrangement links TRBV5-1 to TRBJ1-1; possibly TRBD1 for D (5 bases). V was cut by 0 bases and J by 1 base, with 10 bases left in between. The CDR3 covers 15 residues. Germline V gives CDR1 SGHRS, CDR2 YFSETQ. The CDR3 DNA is TGCGCCAGCAGCTTGGGCGGGGGAGGGAACACTGAAGCTTTCTTT. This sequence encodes CASSLGGGGNTEAFF.

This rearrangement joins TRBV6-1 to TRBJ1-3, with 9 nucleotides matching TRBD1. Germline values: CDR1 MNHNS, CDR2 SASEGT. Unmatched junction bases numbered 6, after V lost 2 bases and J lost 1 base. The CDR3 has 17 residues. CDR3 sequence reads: CASSETGGPRSGNTIYF. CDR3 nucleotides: TGTGCCAGCAGTGAAACAGGGGGCCCCAGATCTGGAAACACCATATATTTT.

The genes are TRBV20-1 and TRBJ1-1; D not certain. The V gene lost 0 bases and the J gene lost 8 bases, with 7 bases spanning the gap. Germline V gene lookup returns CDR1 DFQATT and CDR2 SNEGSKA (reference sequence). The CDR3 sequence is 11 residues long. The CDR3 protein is CSAREWREAFF. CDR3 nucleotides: TGCAGTGCTAGAGAGTGGAGGGAAGCTTTCTTT.

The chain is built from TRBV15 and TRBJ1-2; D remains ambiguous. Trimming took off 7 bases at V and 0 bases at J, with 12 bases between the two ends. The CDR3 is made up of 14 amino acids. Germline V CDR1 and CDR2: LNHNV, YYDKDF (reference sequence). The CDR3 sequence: CATTSSAANYGYTF. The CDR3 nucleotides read TGTGCCACCACAAGCAGCGCGGCTAACTATGGCTACACCTTC.

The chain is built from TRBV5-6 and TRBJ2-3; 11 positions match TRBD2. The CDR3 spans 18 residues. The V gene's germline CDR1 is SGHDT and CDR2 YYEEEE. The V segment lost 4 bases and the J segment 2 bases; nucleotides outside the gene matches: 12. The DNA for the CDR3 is TGTGCCAGCAGCGGGAAACTAGCGGGAGTTTCAGACACAGATACGCAGTATTTT. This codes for CASSGKLAGVSDTDTQYF. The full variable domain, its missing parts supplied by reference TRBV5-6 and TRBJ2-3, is DAGVTQSPTHLIKTRGQQVTLRCSPKSGHDTVSWYQQALGQGPQFIFQYYEEEERQRGNFPDRFSGHQFPNYSSELNVNALLLGDSALYLCASSGKLAGVSDTDTQYFGPGTRLTVL.

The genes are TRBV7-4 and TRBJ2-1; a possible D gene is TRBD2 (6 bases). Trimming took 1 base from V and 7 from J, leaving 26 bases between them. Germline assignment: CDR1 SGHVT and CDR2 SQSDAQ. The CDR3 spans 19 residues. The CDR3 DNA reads TGTGCCAGCAGCTTAGAATCATTGGAGGGAGGCTATTCTGGGAATGAGCAGTTCTTC. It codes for CASSLESLEGGYSGNEQFF.

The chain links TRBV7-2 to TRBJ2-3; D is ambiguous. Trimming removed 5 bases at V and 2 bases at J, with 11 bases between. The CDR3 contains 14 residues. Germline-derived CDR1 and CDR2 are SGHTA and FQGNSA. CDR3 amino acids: CASSPSRATDTQYF. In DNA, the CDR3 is TGTGCCAGCAGCCCCTCGCGTGCCACAGATACGCAGTATTTT.

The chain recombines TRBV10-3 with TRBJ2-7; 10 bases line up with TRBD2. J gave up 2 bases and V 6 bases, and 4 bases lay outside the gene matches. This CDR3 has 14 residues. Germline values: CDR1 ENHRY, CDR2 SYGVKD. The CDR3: CAIRGTSETYEQYF. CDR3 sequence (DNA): TGTGCCATCAGAGGGACTAGCGAGACCTACGAGCAGTACTTC.

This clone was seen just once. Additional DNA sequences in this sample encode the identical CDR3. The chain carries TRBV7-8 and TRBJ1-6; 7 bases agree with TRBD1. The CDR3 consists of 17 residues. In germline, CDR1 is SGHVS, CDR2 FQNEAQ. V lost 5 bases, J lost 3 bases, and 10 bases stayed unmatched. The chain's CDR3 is CASSPRTGGSYNSPLHF. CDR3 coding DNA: TGTGCCAGCAGCCCCCGGACAGGAGGGAGCTATAATTCACCCCTCCACTTT.

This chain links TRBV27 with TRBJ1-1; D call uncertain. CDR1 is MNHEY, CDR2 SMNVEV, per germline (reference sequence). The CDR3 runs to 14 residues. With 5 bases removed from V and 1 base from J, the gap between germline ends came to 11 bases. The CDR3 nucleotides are TGTGCCAGCAGTACCGGGTCATGGAACACTGAAGCTTTCTTT. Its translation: CASSTGSWNTEAFF.

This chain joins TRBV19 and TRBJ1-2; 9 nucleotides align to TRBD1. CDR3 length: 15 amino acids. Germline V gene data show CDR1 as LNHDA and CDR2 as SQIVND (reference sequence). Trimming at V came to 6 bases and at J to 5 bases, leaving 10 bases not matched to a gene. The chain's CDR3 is CASSPGTGRGYGYTF. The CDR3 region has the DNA TGTGCCAGTAGCCCCGGGACAGGGCGAGGATATGGCTACACCTTC.

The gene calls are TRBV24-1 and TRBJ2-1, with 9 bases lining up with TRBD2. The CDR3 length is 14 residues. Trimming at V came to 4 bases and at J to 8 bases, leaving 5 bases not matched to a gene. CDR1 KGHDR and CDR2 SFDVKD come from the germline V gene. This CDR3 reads CATSDGGRGYEQFF. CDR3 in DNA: TGTGCCACCAGTGACGGCGGGAGGGGCTATGAGCAGTTCTTC.

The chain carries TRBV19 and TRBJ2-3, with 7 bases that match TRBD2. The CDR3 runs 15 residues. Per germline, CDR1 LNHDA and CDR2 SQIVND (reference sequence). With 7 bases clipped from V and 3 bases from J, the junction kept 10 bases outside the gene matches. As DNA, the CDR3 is TGTGCCAGTAAGGCTAGCGGAGGTTTTACAGATACGCAGTATTTT. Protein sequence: CASKASGGFTDTQYF.

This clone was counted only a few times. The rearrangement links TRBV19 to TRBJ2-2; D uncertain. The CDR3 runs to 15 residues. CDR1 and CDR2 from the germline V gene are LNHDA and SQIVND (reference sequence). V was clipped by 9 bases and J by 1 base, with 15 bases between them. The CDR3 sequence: CASGVGLRNTGELFF. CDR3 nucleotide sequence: TGTGCCAGCGGCGTCGGGTTAAGGAACACCGGGGAGCTGTTTTTT.